The present T cell receptor beta chain was sequenced within a study of cytomegalovirus exposure and HLA in healthy donors. In the PCR, 60 Vbeta and 13 Jbeta primers were used. Data came from immunoSEQ multiplex PCR; TCRdb stores just in-frame clones and leaves some out. The sample records around 130,000 clones, about 77% being singletons. The V segment lost 6 bases and the J segment 2 bases; nucleotides outside the gene matches: 2. The CDR3 spans 14 residues. Germline V gives CDR1 MNHNS, CDR2 SASEGT. Study results and limitations: A later analysis reported that several of the most significant clusters appeared to be linked to common viral pathogens, among them Epstein-Barr virus.

Regarding this clone: What it binds is unknown.

V and J are TRBV6-1 and TRBJ2-3, with TRBD2 matching 10 bases. Sequenced input: PBMCs. The sequence was collected from a man aged 50-60 years in good health and CMV-seronegative. The CDR3 loop is CASRLAGPTDTQYF. The CDR3 DNA reads as TGTGCCAGCAGACTAGCGGGACCCACAGATACGCAGTATTTT.